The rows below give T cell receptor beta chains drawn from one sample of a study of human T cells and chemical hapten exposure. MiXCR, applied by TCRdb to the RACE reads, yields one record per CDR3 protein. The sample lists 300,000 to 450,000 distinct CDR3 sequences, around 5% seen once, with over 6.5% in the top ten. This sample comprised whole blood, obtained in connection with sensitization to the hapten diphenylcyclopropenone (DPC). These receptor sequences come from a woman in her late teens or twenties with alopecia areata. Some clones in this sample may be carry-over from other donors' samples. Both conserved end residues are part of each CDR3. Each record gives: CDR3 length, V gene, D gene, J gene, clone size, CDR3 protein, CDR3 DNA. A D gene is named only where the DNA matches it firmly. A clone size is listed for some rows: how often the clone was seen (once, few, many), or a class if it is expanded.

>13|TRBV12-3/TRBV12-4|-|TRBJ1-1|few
CASSLAQADEAFF
TGTGCCAGCAGTTTAGCGCAGGCCGATGAAGCTTTCTTT
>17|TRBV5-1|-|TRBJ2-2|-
CASSLEIQLGSAGELFF
TGCGCCAGCAGCTTGGAAATTCAGCTAGGTTCCGCCGGGGAGCTGTTTTTT
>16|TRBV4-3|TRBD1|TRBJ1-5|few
CASSQDLGQGEQPQHF
TGCGCCAGCAGCCAAGATCTGGGACAGGGTGAACAGCCCCAGCATTTT
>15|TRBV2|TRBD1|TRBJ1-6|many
CASSGQTGDNSPLHF
TGTGCCAGCAGTGGGCAGACAGGGGATAATTCACCCCTCCACTTT
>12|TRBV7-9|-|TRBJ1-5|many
CASSSDNQPQHF
TGTGCCAGCAGCTCAGACAATCAGCCCCAGCATTTT
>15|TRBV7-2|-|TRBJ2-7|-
CASSFEQYRVLGQYF
TGTGCCAGCAGCTTCGAACAATACAGGGTTTTGGGGCAGTACTTC
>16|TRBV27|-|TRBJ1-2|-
CASSLSMGALLYGYTF
TGTGCCAGCAGTTTATCGATGGGGGCGCTTCTCTATGGCTACACCTTC
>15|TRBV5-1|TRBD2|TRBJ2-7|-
CASSLQASGGYEQYF
TGCGCCAGCAGCTTGCAGGCTAGCGGGGGCTACGAGCAGTACTTC
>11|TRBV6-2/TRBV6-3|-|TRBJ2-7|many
CASSQRIEQYF
TGTGCCAGCAGTCAGCGGATCGAGCAGTACTTC
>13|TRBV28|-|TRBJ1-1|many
CASRTPGATEAFF
TGTGCCAGCAGAACTCCCGGGGCCACTGAAGCTTTCTTT
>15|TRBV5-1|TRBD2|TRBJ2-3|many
CASSYGLASADTQYF
TGCGCCAGCAGTTATGGACTAGCGTCGGCAGATACGCAGTATTTT
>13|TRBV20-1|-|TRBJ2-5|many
CSAPEGGQETQYF
TGCAGTGCTCCTGAGGGCGGCCAAGAGACCCAGTACTTC
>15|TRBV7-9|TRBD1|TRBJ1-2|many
CASSYWDRDLYGYTF
TGTGCCAGCAGCTACTGGGACAGGGACCTCTATGGCTACACCTTC
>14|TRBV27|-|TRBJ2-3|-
CASSKQTGTDTQYF
TGTGCCAGCAGCAAACAAACGGGCACAGATACGCAGTATTTT
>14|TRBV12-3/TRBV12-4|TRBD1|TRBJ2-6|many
CASSLGQDRNVLTF
TGTGCCAGCAGCCTCGGACAGGATCGGAACGTCCTGACTTTC
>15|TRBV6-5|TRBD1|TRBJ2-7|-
CASSRGTGGMFEQYF
TGTGCCAGCAGTAGGGGGACAGGGGGCATGTTCGAGCAGTACTTC
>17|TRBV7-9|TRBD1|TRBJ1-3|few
CASSLPGQGPGGNTIYF
TGTGCCAGCAGCCTACCGGGACAGGGACCTGGTGGAAACACCATATATTTT
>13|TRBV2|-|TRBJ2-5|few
CASSGAGVETQYF
TGTGCCAGCAGCGGGGCAGGGGTAGAGACCCAGTACTTC
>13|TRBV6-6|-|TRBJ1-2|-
CASSPRSDRLDTF
TGTGCCAGCAGCCCCCGTAGCGACAGGCTTGACACCTTC
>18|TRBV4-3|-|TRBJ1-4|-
CASSQVWGPDPTNEKLFF
TGCGCCAGCAGCCAAGTTTGGGGCCCGGATCCAACTAATGAAAAACTGTTTTTT
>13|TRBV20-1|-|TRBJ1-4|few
CSARDKRVEKLFF
TGCAGTGCTAGAGATAAGCGGGTAGAAAAACTGTTTTTT
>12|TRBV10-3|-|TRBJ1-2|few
CAISEGGYGYTF
TGTGCCATCAGTGAGGGGGGCTATGGCTACACCTTC
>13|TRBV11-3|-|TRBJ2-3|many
CASSLEGGRTQYF
TGTGCCAGCAGCTTAGAGGGCGGGCGGACGCAGTATTTT
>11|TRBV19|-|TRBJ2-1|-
CASTRADEQFF
TGTGCCAGCACTAGAGCGGATGAGCAGTTCTTC
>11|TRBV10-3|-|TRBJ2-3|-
CATELQDTQYF
TGTGCCACCGAACTGCAAGATACGCAGTATTTT
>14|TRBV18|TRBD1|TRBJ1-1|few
CASSPYTGDTEAFF
TGTGCCAGCTCACCATATACAGGGGACACTGAAGCTTTCTTT
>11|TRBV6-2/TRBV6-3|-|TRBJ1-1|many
CALGAGTEAFF
TGTGCCTTGGGGGCAGGCACTGAAGCTTTCTTT
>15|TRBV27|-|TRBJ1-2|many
CASSPLGAGRDGYTF
TGTGCCAGCAGTCCGCTTGGGGCAGGGAGGGACGGCTACACCTTC
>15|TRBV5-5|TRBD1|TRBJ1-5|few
CASSLELTGQFLQHF
TGTGCCAGCAGCTTGGAATTAACGGGACAGTTTCTTCAGCATTTT
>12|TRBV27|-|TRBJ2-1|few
CASSFRDHEQFF
TGTGCCAGCAGCTTCAGGGACCATGAGCAGTTCTTC
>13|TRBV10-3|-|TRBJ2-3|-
CAISEWIQDTQYF
TGTGCCATCAGTGAGTGGATTCAAGATACGCAGTATTTT